The 30 T cell receptor beta chains below all came from one sample that was sequenced in a study of tumor and adjacent non-tumor tissue in lung cancer. The template was RNA from unsorted bulk tissue. The library came from three nested PCR rounds adapted from ARM-PCR protocols. TCRdb passed the multiplex PCR reads through MiXCR, listing each CDR3 protein once. Here the sample spans more than 95,000 distinct CDR3 sequences, roughly 64% being singletons. Sequencing used lung tumor tissue. The origin of the receptors is a man aged 25-45 years with non-small cell lung cancer.

Comment on this clonotype: One end of the junction varies from germline; a read error may be responsible. The chain employs TRBV11-2 and TRBJ1-6; D gene ambiguous. The CDR3 has 18 residues. Germline CDR1 is SGHAT and CDR2 is FQNNGV. The CDR3 region has the DNA TGTGCCAGCAGCTTATCCCCCGTCGGTTTGGCGGGTGGCTCACCTCTCCACTTT. Translating gives CASSLSPVGLAGGSPLHF. Full variable domain (remainder filled in from reference TRBV11-2 and TRBJ1-6): EAGVAQSPRYKIIEKRQSVAFWCNPISGHATLYWYQQILGQGPKLLIQFQNNGVVDDSQLPKDRFSAERLKGVDSTLKIQPAKLEDSAVYLCASSLSPVGLAGGSPLHFGNGTRLTVT.

Concerning this clonotype: A much larger clonotype is one base distant, so this may be a read error. J is TRBJ1-5 and V is TRBV6-5; 11 positions agree with TRBD1. Germline-derived CDR1 and CDR2 are MNHEY and SVGAGI. The CDR3 has 14 amino acids. The CDR3 DNA is TGTGTCAGTAGGACAGGGGGCATCGGTCAGCCCCAGCATTTT. It codes for CVSRTGGIGQPQHF.

This sequence joins TRBV7-8 and TRBJ2-7, with D maybe TRBD2 (7 bases). With 7 bases removed from V and 1 base from J, the gap between germline ends came to 17 bases. This CDR3 has 15 amino acids. CDR1 and CDR2 (germline): SGHVS, FQNEAQ. This CDR3 reads CASNLGAGESYEQYF. DNA for the CDR3: TGTGCCAGCAACCTGGGGGCGGGAGAATCCTACGAGCAGTACTTC.

The chain recombines TRBV11-2 with TRBJ2-1; D is possibly TRBD2 (6 bases). Germline V gives CDR1 SGHAT, CDR2 FQNNGV. The CDR3 is 12 amino acids. The CDR3 nucleotides read TGTGTCAACAGCACGACTAGACAGGAGCAGTTCTTC. Its protein is CVNSTTRQEQFF. Together with reference TRBV11-2 and TRBJ2-1, the CDR3 gives the full variable domain: EAGVAQSPRYKIIEKRQSVAFWCNPISGHATLYWYQQILGQGPKLLIQFQNNGVVDDSQLPKDRFSAERLKGVDSTLKIQPAKLEDSAVYLCVNSTTRQEQFFGPGTRLTVL.

As to this clonotype: Its ends do not fully match the called genes, so a read error is possible. The CDR3 region is CARCHYGGGHTF. The CDR3 bases are TGTGCCAGATGCCATTACGGGGGTGGCCACACCTTC. The chain combines TRBV11-3 with TRBJ1-2, with D tentatively TRBD1 (5 bases). From germline, CDR1 is SGHNT and CDR2 YENEEA. This CDR3 spans 12 amino acids.

A word on this clonotype: Being one base from a much bigger clone, this may be a read error. The gene calls are TRBV6-5 and TRBJ2-3, with TRBD2 as a possible D gene (6 bases). This CDR3 has 14 residues. Germline values: CDR1 MNHEY, CDR2 SVGAGI. The germline V and J ends were trimmed by 2 bases and 5 bases, with 11 bases remaining between them. The CDR3 sequence: CASSYREAGDTQYF. The CDR3 DNA is TGTGCCAGCAGTTACAGGGAGGCGGGAGATACGCAGTATTTT.

Comment on this clonotype: With a much larger clone just one base away, this may be a read error. This chain joins TRBV13 and TRBJ2-4, with 7 bases matching TRBD1. The CDR3 runs 15 residues. Germline-derived CDR1 and CDR2 are PRHDT and FYEKMQ (reference sequence). V lost 3 bases and J lost 2; bases outside the gene matches: 4. The CDR3 nucleotides read TGTGCCAGCAGCTTCGACAGGGACACCAAAAACATTCAGTACTTC. Its translation is CASSFDRDTKNIQYF.

Turning to this clonotype: A much larger clonotype is one base distant, so this may be a read error. The gene calls are TRBV12-3 or TRBV12-4 and TRBJ2-1, with 13 bases fitting TRBD2. Germline trimming cut 4 bases from V and 7 bases from J; bases unmatched to any gene: 7. This CDR3 has 16 residues. This chain's CDR3 is CASSYGTSGMVNEQFF. In DNA form, the CDR3 reads TGTGCCAGCAGTTACGGGACTAGCGGGATGGTGAATGAGCAGTTCTTC.

As concerns this clonotype: With a much larger clone just one base away, this may be a read error. The chain employs TRBV12-3 or TRBV12-4 and TRBJ2-4; TRBD1 matches 9 bases. The CDR3 is 16 residues long. The CDR3 here is CASSNGQGRDKYIQYF. CDR3 DNA: TGTGCCAGCAGCAACGGACAGGGGCGAGACAAATACATTCAGTACTTC.

In the case of this clonotype: This may be a read error, as it is one base from a much larger clone. The chain recombines TRBV12-3 or TRBV12-4 with TRBJ2-3; 8 bases are shared with TRBD1. CDR3 length: 15 amino acids. This CDR3 reads CASSLGTGHTDTQFF. The CDR3 region has the DNA TGTGCCAGCAGTTTAGGGACAGGGCACACAGATACGCAGTTTTTT.

Worth noting for this clonotype: This may be a read error, as it is one base from a much larger clone. The chain couples TRBV4-1 to TRBJ1-5; D gene ambiguous. This CDR3 has 13 amino acids. Looked up from germline, CDR1 is MGHRA and CDR2 is YSYEKL. CDR3 sequence: CASNQVWDQPQHF. In DNA form, the CDR3 reads TGCGCCAGCAACCAAGTTTGGGATCAGCCCCAGCATTTT.

With respect to this clonotype: One end of the junction fails to match germline, which may point to a read error. The genes are TRBV12-3 or TRBV12-4 and TRBJ1-6; D unclear. The CDR3 extends over 13 amino acids. The CDR3 DNA is TGTGCCAGCGCAGGCTCCTATGATTCACCCCTCCAGTTT. This sequence encodes CASAGSYDSPLQF.

Note on this clonotype: A much larger clone lies a single base off, so this may be a read error. The genes are TRBV6-5 and TRBJ1-1; 9 bases align to TRBD1. Germline CDR1 reads MNHEY; CDR2 reads SVGAGI. This CDR3 region has 15 residues. CDR3 DNA sequence: TGTGCCAGCAGTCCGGGACAGGGATTTCCCAGGCGAGCTTCCTTT. Its translation is CASSPGQGFPRRASF.

With respect to this clonotype: A read error is possible here, since a much larger clone lies one base away. The chain recombines TRBV24-1 with TRBJ2-7; D is possibly TRBD2 (6 bases). Germline V gene data show CDR1 as KGHDR and CDR2 as SFDVKD. The CDR3 totals 13 residues. CDR3 nucleotides: TGTGTCACCAGTGACGGGACTCTATCCGAGCAGTACTTC. Its protein product is CVTSDGTLSEQYF.

Note on this clonotype: Sequence at one end of the junction differs from germline and may be a read error. The rearrangement uses TRBV11-2 and TRBJ2-5; maybe TRBD2 (5 bases). CDR1 and CDR2 (germline): SGHAT, FQNNGV. The CDR3 spans 14 residues. This CDR3 is CASSLGTLQEPQYF. Here the CDR3 DNA reads TGTGCCAGCAGCTTAGGGACTTTACAAGAGCCCCAATACTTC.

This clonotype appeared many times. The V and J genes are TRBV11-2 and TRBJ1-3; tentative D call: TRBD1 (5 bases). Trimming removed 0 bases from V and 0 bases from J, with 9 bases in between. CDR1 and CDR2 (germline): SGHAT, FQNNGV. The CDR3 consists of 16 residues. The DNA of the CDR3 is TGTGCCAGCAGCTTAGATATGGGACCCTCTGGAAACACCATATATTTT. Translated, it gives CASSLDMGPSGNTIYF.

The chain has TRBV6-5 and TRBJ2-2; the D gene is possibly TRBD1 (6 bases). Germline CDR1 reads MNHEY; CDR2 reads SVGAGI. V shed 5 bases and J shed 10 bases, with 20 bases lying between them. This CDR3 is built from 15 residues. The CDR3 sequence is CASSRQVLGAVELFF. The CDR3 region has the DNA TGTGCCAGCAGTCGACAGGTCTTGGGCGCCGTGGAGCTGTTTTTT.

This clonotype has a handful of counts. The chain employs TRBV20-1 and TRBJ2-1; 9 positions match TRBD2. Germline V gene sequence: CDR1 DFQATT, CDR2 SNEGSKA (reference sequence). V shed 8 bases and J 8 bases; nucleotides not matched to a gene: 13. The CDR3 is 14 residues long. The CDR3 region is CSTPGLAGDDEQFF. DNA of the CDR3: TGCAGTACCCCAGGATTAGCGGGAGATGATGAGCAGTTCTTC.

Concerning this clonotype: This clone may be a read error of a much larger clone one base away. The CDR3: CSATGGGAGIRPQHF. The CDR3 DNA reads as TGCAGTGCCACAGGGGGCGGGGCGGGAATCAGGCCCCAGCATTTT. The chain links TRBV20-1 to TRBJ1-5; 9 bases agree with TRBD1. Trimming at V came to 6 bases and at J to 9 bases, leaving 15 bases not matched to a gene. Germline loops: CDR1 DFQATT, CDR2 SNEGSKA (reference sequence). The CDR3 is 15 amino acids.

As for this clonotype: This clone may be a read error of a much larger clone one base away. The genes are TRBV20-1 and TRBJ1-2; 9 bases line up with TRBD1. In germline, CDR1 is DFQATT, CDR2 SNEGSKA (reference sequence). Germline trimming cut 6 bases from V and 1 base from J; bases unmatched to any gene: 12. This CDR3 comprises 16 residues. The CDR3 reads CSAQKPGQGVNYGYTF. The DNA of the CDR3 is TGCAGTGCCCAGAAACCGGGACAGGGTGTTAACTATGGCTACACCTTC.

Worth noting for this clonotype: It may be a read error: a sequence one base away is much more abundant. This chain connects TRBV12-3 or TRBV12-4 to TRBJ1-1; D gene unclear. The CDR3 totals 13 residues. DNA for the CDR3: TGTGCCAGCAGCACCACAAAACAAGGAGGAGCTTACTTT. Translating gives CASSTTKQGGAYF.

Concerning this clonotype itself: Being one base from a much bigger clone, this may be a read error. No conserved phenylalanine or tryptophan is present at the end of the CDR3, so a read error is the likely explanation. This chain joins TRBV6-5 and TRBJ2-7, with TRBD2 matching 11 bases. The CDR3 extends over 14 amino acids. V gave up 4 bases and J gave up 6 bases; unmatched junction bases: 5. CDR1 is MNHEY and CDR2 is SVGAGI in the germline V gene. The DNA of the CDR3 is TGTGCCAGCAGTTTTAGCGGGGGGGTGGTCGAGCAGTACCTC. Encoded protein: CASSFSGGVVEQYL.

Note on this clonotype: This may arise from a read error, as a much more abundant clone is one base away. The chain has TRBV29-1 and TRBJ1-2; D is unresolved. This CDR3 comprises 11 residues. CDR1 and CDR2 from the germline V gene are SQVTM and ANQGSEA. Trimming shortened V by 4 bases and J by 7 bases, and 10 bases separated the two germline ends. The CDR3 nucleotides read TGCAGCGTTGCGGAGAAGATTGGCTACACCTTC. Its protein is CSVAEKIGYTF.

Concerning this clonotype: An end of the junction differs from the germline gene, which may be a read error. The chain has TRBV11-3 and TRBJ2-2; D perhaps matches TRBD2 (5 bases). Germline assignment: CDR1 SGHNT and CDR2 YENEEA. The CDR3 consists of 12 residues. The CDR3, as DNA: TGTGCCGGCAGCTTAGAAACCGGGAAGCTGTTTTTT. Translation gives CAGSLETGKLFF.

As for this clonotype: One junction end disagrees with the germline gene, perhaps due to a read error. This sequence joins TRBV11-3 and TRBJ2-1; TRBD2 aligns across 9 bases. Germline V gene sequence: CDR1 SGHNT, CDR2 YENEEA. The CDR3 is made up of 17 amino acids. The CDR3 reads CVSSLGPLGTSNNEQFF. In DNA, the CDR3 is TGTGTCAGCAGCTTAGGTCCTCTGGGGACTAGCAACAATGAGCAGTTCTTC.

With respect to this clonotype: The junction shows a germline mismatch at one end, possibly a read error. J is TRBJ1-2 and V is TRBV5-4; D is unresolved. This CDR3 has 15 amino acids. CDR1 SGHNT and CDR2 YYREEE come from the germline V gene (reference sequence). The CDR3 is CASIPHGEGSYGCTF. CDR3 nucleotides: TGTGCCAGCATCCCCCACGGTGAGGGATCGTATGGCTGCACCTTC.

Details on this clonotype: A read error may account for a junction end that differs from germline. The chain uses TRBV12-3 or TRBV12-4 and TRBJ2-2, with TRBD2 matching over 9 bases. The CDR3 is 16 amino acids. The CDR3 protein is CARSWTSALGTGELFF. DNA for the CDR3: TGTGCCAGGAGTTGGACTAGCGCATTAGGCACCGGGGAGCTGTTTTTT.

A note on this clonotype: A much larger clone lies one base from this, so it may be a read error. The rearrangement joins TRBV7-9 to TRBJ1-1; D gene uncertain. The CDR3 covers 13 residues. Germline loops: CDR1 SEHNR, CDR2 FQNEAQ (reference sequence). The V and J ends lost 6 bases and 0 bases respectively, with 8 bases between them. The chain's CDR3 is CASRLMMNTEAFF. The CDR3 DNA is TGTGCCAGCAGGCTTATGATGAACACTGAAGCTTTCTTT. Full variable domain (remainder filled in from reference TRBV7-9 and TRBJ1-1): DTGVSQNPRHKITKRGQNVTFRCDPISEHNRLYWYRQTLGQGPEFLTYFQNEAQLEKSRLLSDRFSAERPKGSFSTLEIQRTEQGDSAMYLCASRLMMNTEAFFGQGTRLTVV.

This clonotype appeared once. The junction differs from germline at one of its ends, possibly a read error. The CDR3 region is CASSPPQTDTQYF. In nucleotides, the CDR3 is TGTGCCAGCTCACCACCTCAAACAGATACACAGTATTTT. The J gene is TRBJ2-3, the V gene TRBV18; no clear D gene. CDR3 size: 13 residues. Germline CDR1 and CDR2: KGHSH and LQKENI.

This clonotype has at least ten counts. V gene TRBV7-3 combines with J gene TRBJ2-3; possibly TRBD1 for D (5 bases). Trimming took off 5 bases at V and 0 bases at J, with 18 bases between the two ends. Germline values: CDR1 SGHTA, CDR2 FQGTGA. The CDR3 contains 17 residues. This chain's CDR3 is CASSPNPGHSSTDTQYF. The CDR3 nucleotides read TGTGCCAGCAGCCCAAACCCCGGACATTCTAGCACAGATACGCAGTATTTT.